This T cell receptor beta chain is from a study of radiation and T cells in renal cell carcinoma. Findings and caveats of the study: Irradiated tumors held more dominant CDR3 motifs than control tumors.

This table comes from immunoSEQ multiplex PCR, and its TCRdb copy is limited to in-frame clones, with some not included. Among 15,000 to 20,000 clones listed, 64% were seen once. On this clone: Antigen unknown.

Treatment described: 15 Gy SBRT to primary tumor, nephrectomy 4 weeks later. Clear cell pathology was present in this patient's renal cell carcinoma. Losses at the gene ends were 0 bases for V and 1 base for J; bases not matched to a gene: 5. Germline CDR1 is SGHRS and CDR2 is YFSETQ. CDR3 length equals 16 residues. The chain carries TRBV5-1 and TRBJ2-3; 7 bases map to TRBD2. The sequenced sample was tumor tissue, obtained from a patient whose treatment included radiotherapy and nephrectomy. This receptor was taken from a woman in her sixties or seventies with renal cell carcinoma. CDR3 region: CASSLGRGRGTDTQYF. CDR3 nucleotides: TGCGCCAGCAGCTTGGGAAGAGGGAGGGGCACAGATACGCAGTATTTT.